This T cell receptor (beta chain) was captured by sequencing in a study of blood T cell repertoires in COVID-19. Study-level information: Donors in the United States, Italy and Spain gave samples during acute or convalescent COVID-19. PBMCs, B-cell-depleted T cells, or T cells provided the cDNA or gDNA that made up the material.

Trimming pared 9 bases from V and 10 bases from J, leaving 16 bases between. This CDR3 has 11 residues. Germline-derived CDR1 and CDR2 are SGHNT and YYREEE (reference sequence). Sequencing used immunoSEQ multiplex PCR; TCRdb keeps in-frame clones, though not all of them. Of under 250,000 clones in the sample, roughly 89% were seen once. Sequenced sample: PBMCs or T cells enriched from blood (not recorded which). The chain recombines TRBV5-4 with TRBJ1-2; possibly TRBD1 for D (6 bases). The sequence came from a woman between 25 and 40 years old with acute COVID-19. The CDR3 spells CATTDRRTYTF. As DNA, the CDR3 is TGTGCCACCACGGACAGACGAACCTACACCTTC.